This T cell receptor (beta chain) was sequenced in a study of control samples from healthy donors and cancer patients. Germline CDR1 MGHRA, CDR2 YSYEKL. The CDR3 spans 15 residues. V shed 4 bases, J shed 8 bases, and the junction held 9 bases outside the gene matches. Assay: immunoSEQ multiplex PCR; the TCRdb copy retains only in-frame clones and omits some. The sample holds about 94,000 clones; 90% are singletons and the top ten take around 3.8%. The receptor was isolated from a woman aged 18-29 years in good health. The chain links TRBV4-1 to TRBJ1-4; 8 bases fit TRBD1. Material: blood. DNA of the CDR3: TGCGCCAGCAGCCTCACGGGACAGGAGGGAGAAAAACTGTTTTTT. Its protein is CASSLTGQEGEKLFF.